This TCR beta chain was profiled in a study of blood T cells in healthy people across ages. The use of a sample-barcoded 5' primer and a J-beta primer mix characterized a second PCR of roughly 6 to 11 cycles. TCRdb analysed the 5' RACE reads with MiXCR anew, one entry per CDR3 protein. The sample records around 1,700,000 distinct CDR3 sequences, roughly 27% being singletons. The CDR3 has 12 amino acids. Germline V CDR1 and CDR2: SGHRS, YFSETQ. Study-wide results and limits: Naive T cell percentage and TCR beta diversity correlated strongly. Nothing was known about donor CMV status, and this possibly confounded expanded clonotype changes.

This clonotype was observed a handful of times. The antigen is undetermined. The junction shows a germline mismatch at one end, possibly a read error. The TCR originated in a woman in her twenties or thirties in good health. The gene calls are TRBV5-1 and TRBJ2-1, with D maybe TRBD1 (6 bases). Sequencing was performed on blood. The CDR3, as DNA: TGCGCCAGCAGCTTGAGGGGGAATGGGCAGTTCTTC. Translated: CASSLRGNGQFF. The full variable domain, with the rest looked up from reference TRBV5-1 and TRBJ2-1, is KAGVTQTPRYLIKTRGQQVTLSCSPISGHRSVSWYQQTPGQGLQFLFEYFSETQRNKGNFPGRFSGRQFSNSRSEMNVSTLELGDSALYLCASSLRGNGQFFGPGTRLTVL.